These 22 T cell receptor beta chains share one sample of origin, sequenced in a study of T cell repertoires in cytomegalovirus infection. TCRdb reanalysed the reads using MiXCR and keeps one entry per CDR3 protein. The sample has fewer than 550,000 distinct CDR3 sequences; approximately 17% are singletons. Sequencing input: CD8+ T cells from PBMCs. The receptors were sampled from a human donor in good health (CMV status not recorded). Some clones in this sample may be carry-over from other donors' samples.

This clonotype was seen repeatedly, ten times or more. The chain recombines TRBV7-3 with TRBJ1-2; D may be TRBD1 (6 bases). This CDR3 is 16 amino acids long. Per the germline V gene, CDR1 is SGHTA and CDR2 is FQGTGA. V lost 3 bases and J 8 bases, leaving 22 bases between the germline ends. Here the CDR3 DNA reads TGTGCCAGCAGCTTTGCTGGCCAGGGGCGGGTAGAGGGCTACACCTTC. Translation gives CASSFAGQGRVEGYTF.

This clonotype was detected ten times or more. The gene calls are TRBV27 and TRBJ2-1, with 8 bases fitting TRBD1. J was trimmed by 1 base and V by 5 bases; bases with no gene match: 10. The CDR3 contains 17 residues. CDR1 is MNHEY, CDR2 SMNVEV, per germline (reference sequence). The CDR3 region has the DNA TGTGCCAGCAGTCCACCCCTCGACAGGGGTTCCTACAATGAGCAGTTCTTC. Its protein product is CASSPPLDRGSYNEQFF.

V and J are TRBV25-1 and TRBJ2-7; 8 nucleotides match TRBD1. V was pared by 5 bases and J by 6 bases, with 6 bases of the junction left unmatched. The CDR3 consists of 13 residues. The germline V gene encodes CDR1 MGHDK and CDR2 SYGVNS. CDR3 amino acids: CASSTDREGEQYF. In DNA, the CDR3 is TGTGCCAGCAGTACGGACAGGGAAGGCGAGCAGTACTTC.

This clonotype has a count of ten or more. V and J are TRBV4-1 and TRBJ1-1; D call uncertain. Trimming shortened V by 4 bases and J by 3 bases, and 15 bases separated the two germline ends. Germline V CDR1 and CDR2: MGHRA, YSYEKL. The CDR3 has 15 amino acids. The DNA for the CDR3 is TGCGCCAGCAGCCCAAAAGGCCCAGGAGACACTGAAGCTTTCTTT. Its protein product is CASSPKGPGDTEAFF.

The V and J genes are TRBV28 and TRBJ1-1, with 7 bases fitting TRBD1. The V segment lost 6 bases and the J segment 1 base; nucleotides outside the gene matches: 8. From germline, CDR1 is MDHEN and CDR2 SYDVKM. The CDR3 sequence is 15 residues long. The CDR3 nucleotides are TGTGCCAGCAGGCCCCTCGGACAGGCGAACACTGAAGCTTTCTTT. Residues: CASRPLGQANTEAFF.

J is TRBJ1-1 and V is TRBV7-8; D perhaps matches TRBD1 (5 bases). Germline-derived CDR1 and CDR2 are SGHVS and FQNEAQ. V shed 9 bases and J shed 6 bases, with 17 bases lying between them. This CDR3 is 13 amino acids long. The CDR3 sequence: CARSVNRFAEAFF. The DNA of the CDR3 is TGTGCCAGAAGCGTTAACAGGTTCGCTGAAGCTTTCTTT.

Many counts were recorded for this clonotype. This sequence joins TRBV7-2 and TRBJ1-5; D gene uncertain. This CDR3 contains 15 residues. Trimming removed 3 bases from V and 5 bases from J, with 14 bases in between. Germline assignment: CDR1 SGHTA and CDR2 FQGNSA. The CDR3 DNA is TGTGCCAGCAGCTTCTACGTAGACAATTATCAGCCCCAGCATTTT. Its protein product is CASSFYVDNYQPQHF.

This chain connects TRBV19 to TRBJ1-5; D gene ambiguous. The CDR3 contains 16 residues. V was shortened by 2 bases and J by 0 bases, with 11 bases between the two germline ends. The germline CDR1 and CDR2 sequences are LNHDA and SQIVND (reference sequence). The CDR3 loop is CASSISRVYSNQPQHF. In DNA form, the CDR3 reads TGTGCCAGTAGTATATCAAGAGTTTATAGCAATCAGCCCCAGCATTTT.

The J gene is TRBJ2-6, the V gene TRBV9; D is possibly TRBD1 or TRBD2 (5 bases each). The CDR3 loop spans 17 amino acids. CDR1 is SGDLS and CDR2 is YYNGEE in the germline V gene. Trimming left V 1 base short and J 0 bases short, with 11 bases between. The CDR3 DNA reads TGTGCCAGCAGCGTATCTGGGGACGGCTCTGGGGCCAACGTCCTGACTTTC. Protein product: CASSVSGDGSGANVLTF.

The chain uses TRBV27 and TRBJ2-3; maybe TRBD2 (5 bases). Germline assignment: CDR1 MNHEY and CDR2 SMNVEV (reference sequence). The CDR3 is 15 residues long. V was pared by 1 base and J by 2 bases, with 10 bases between. CDR3 DNA: TGTGCCAGCAGTTTATTTCGGACTCACACAGATACGCAGTATTTT. Residues: CASSLFRTHTDTQYF.

This clonotype was seen ten or more times. The chain joins TRBV7-9 to TRBJ2-7, with TRBD1 as a possible D gene (6 bases). The CDR3 contains 15 residues. Germline CDR1 and CDR2: SEHNR and FQNEAQ (reference sequence). V shed 4 bases and J shed 2 bases, with 15 bases lying between them. The CDR3 loop is CASSSRDTPTYEQYF. CDR3 in DNA: TGTGCCAGCAGCTCCCGGGACACCCCGACCTACGAGCAGTACTTC.

This clonotype was found a few times. The chain links TRBV7-9 to TRBJ1-2, with D uncertain. The CDR3 runs 14 residues. Germline CDR1 and CDR2: SEHNR and FQNEAQ (reference sequence). The germline V and J ends were trimmed by 1 base and 0 bases, with 6 bases remaining between them. The CDR3 bases are TGTGCCAGCAGCTTAGGCAGCCCTAACTATGGCTACACCTTC. Its translation: CASSLGSPNYGYTF.

This clonotype was recorded at least ten times. J is TRBJ1-1 and V is TRBV28, with D unclear. The CDR3 runs to 16 residues. Trimming cost V 2 bases and J 0 bases, with 13 bases left between them. Germline V gene lookup returns CDR1 MDHEN and CDR2 SYDVKM. Here the CDR3 DNA reads TGTGCCAGCAGTTTAAGCCTACTAGAGATGAACACTGAAGCTTTCTTT. It codes for CASSLSLLEMNTEAFF.

The chain combines TRBV11-2 with TRBJ2-2; a possible D gene is TRBD2 (5 bases). Germline V CDR1 and CDR2: SGHAT, FQNNGV. The CDR3 is 17 residues long. Between the trimmed V and J ends, which lost 5 bases and 0 bases, there was a span of 16 bases. CDR3 DNA: TGTGCCAGCAGCCCTACCTGGAGCGGATCGAACACCGGGGAGCTGTTTTTT. It is translated as CASSPTWSGSNTGELFF.

Concerning this clonotype itself: No conserved phenylalanine or tryptophan is present at the end of the CDR3, so a read error is the likely explanation. V and J are TRBV4-1 and TRBJ2-7, with 8 bases identical to TRBD2. V was pared by 3 bases and J by 6 bases, with 13 bases of the junction left unmatched. The CDR3 covers 16 residues. The germline V gene encodes CDR1 MGHRA and CDR2 YSYEKL. The chain's CDR3 is CASSQSGLVDKSEQYL. The CDR3 DNA reads TGCGCCAGCAGCCAGTCGGGACTAGTGGATAAGAGCGAGCAGTACTTA.

Only a few counts were recorded for this clonotype. V usage is TRBV11-2 and J usage is TRBJ1-1, with D hard to call. The length of the CDR3 is 17 residues. V shed 0 bases and J shed 4 bases, with 18 bases lying between them. CDR1 is SGHAT and CDR2 is FQNNGV in the germline V gene. CDR3 residues: CASSLDPRTRGGTEAFF. The CDR3 DNA sequence: TGTGCCAGCAGCTTAGATCCCCGGACCCGGGGTGGCACTGAAGCTTTCTTT.

The rearrangement joins TRBV28 to TRBJ2-7; possible D gene TRBD2, 6 bases. Per germline, CDR1 MDHEN and CDR2 SYDVKM. V was shortened by 6 bases and J by 6 bases, with 12 bases between the two germline ends. CDR3 length: 12 residues. The chain's CDR3 is CASSLGRTEQYF. The CDR3 coding sequence is TGTGCCAGCAGCCTAGGGAGGACCGAGCAGTACTTC.

This clonotype was counted ten times or more. This rearrangement joins TRBV7-9 to TRBJ2-1, with a weak D call TRBD1 (7 bases). This CDR3 has 15 residues. Trimming cost V 5 bases and J 7 bases, with 18 bases left between them. Germline V gives CDR1 SEHNR, CDR2 FQNEAQ (reference sequence). In DNA, the CDR3 is TGTGCCAGCAGCGGGGACTTACAGGGGTGGAATGAGCAGTTCTTC. Its translation: CASSGDLQGWNEQFF.

The gene calls are TRBV19 and TRBJ1-6; 11 bases are shared with TRBD1. The CDR3 length is 16 residues. J lost 6 bases, V lost 7 bases, and 8 bases had no gene match. Germline CDR1 is LNHDA and CDR2 is SQIVND (reference sequence). The CDR3 DNA reads TGTGCCAGTACCCCGGACAGGGGGCTACCTAATTCACCCCTCCACTTT. Its translation is CASTPDRGLPNSPLHF.

The chain combines TRBV27 with TRBJ2-1; 11 positions agree with TRBD2. This CDR3 has 15 amino acids. Germline CDR1 is MNHEY and CDR2 is SMNVEV (reference sequence). The V and J ends lost 6 bases and 4 bases, in that order; junction bases with no gene match: 5. CDR3 nucleotides: TGTGCCAGCAGGCTTAGCGGGAGGGGTTACAATGAGCAGTTCTTC. Protein: CASRLSGRGYNEQFF.

This clonotype was observed a handful of times. This chain joins TRBV6-2 or TRBV6-3 and TRBJ2-7; D gene uncertain. Trimming took off 10 bases at V and 6 bases at J, with 19 bases between the two ends. Germline V CDR1 and CDR2: MNHEY, SVGEGT. The CDR3 contains 13 residues. CDR3 sequence (DNA): TGTGCCACCGAGAGATTTGGACGCCCCGAGCAGTACTTC. The encoded protein is CATERFGRPEQYF.

Ten or more counts support this clonotype. The V and J genes are TRBV7-2 and TRBJ2-1; D may be TRBD2 (6 bases). The CDR3 runs to 18 residues. Germline assignment: CDR1 SGHTA and CDR2 FQGNSA. V was pared by 6 bases and J by 9 bases, with 30 bases between. The CDR3: CASSFGTPHLGSAGEQFF. CDR3 bases: TGTGCCAGCAGTTTTGGGACTCCGCATTTGGGGTCTGCAGGTGAGCAGTTCTTC.